The present entry profiles one T cell receptor beta chain with its context. This sample is drawn from a study of T cell changes during pregnancy in multiple sclerosis. Sequencing used immunoSEQ multiplex PCR; TCRdb keeps in-frame clones, though not all of them. Of some 100,000 clones in the sample, more than 90% were seen once. Trimming pared 7 bases from V and 0 bases from J, leaving 12 bases between. CDR3 length: 14 residues. Germline CDR1 is MDHEN and CDR2 is SYDVKM. The sequencing here drew on peripheral blood, taken in the second trimester of pregnancy. The clonotype originates from a female donor with multiple sclerosis, enrolled in a pregnancy study. The J gene is TRBJ2-5, the V gene TRBV28, with D maybe TRBD1 (6 bases). The CDR3 here is CASKIGGYQETQYF. The CDR3 coding sequence is TGTGCCAGCAAGATTGGGGGCTACCAAGAGACCCAGTACTTC. The full variable domain, with the rest looked up from reference TRBV28 and TRBJ2-5, is DVKVTQSSRYLVKRTGEKVFLECVQDMDHENMFWYRQDPGLGLRLIYFSYDVKMKEKGDIPEGYSVSREKKERFSLILESASTNQTSMYLCASKIGGYQETQYFGPGTRLLVL.